Included here is one T cell receptor beta chain sequence, with context. Here immunoSEQ multiplex PCR was the method, and the copy in TCRdb shows in-frame clones only, minus some. The sample holds fewer than 200,000 clones, roughly nine tenths seen once. The data derive from a study of T cell responses to AZD1222 COVID-19 vaccine. The CDR3 has 15 amino acids. The V gene's germline CDR1 is SGHDT and CDR2 YYEEEE. Between the trimmed V and J ends, which lost 2 bases and 2 bases, there was a span of 14 bases. This chain uses TRBV5-6 with TRBJ2-7, with D possibly TRBD1 on 5 matching bases. This specimen was peripheral blood, taken on day 0 of AZD1222 vaccination. This receptor was identified in an adult in good health. CDR3 region: CASSFRGAGPYEQYF. The CDR3 nucleotides are TGTGCCAGCAGCTTCCGTGGTGCAGGGCCCTACGAGCAGTACTTC.